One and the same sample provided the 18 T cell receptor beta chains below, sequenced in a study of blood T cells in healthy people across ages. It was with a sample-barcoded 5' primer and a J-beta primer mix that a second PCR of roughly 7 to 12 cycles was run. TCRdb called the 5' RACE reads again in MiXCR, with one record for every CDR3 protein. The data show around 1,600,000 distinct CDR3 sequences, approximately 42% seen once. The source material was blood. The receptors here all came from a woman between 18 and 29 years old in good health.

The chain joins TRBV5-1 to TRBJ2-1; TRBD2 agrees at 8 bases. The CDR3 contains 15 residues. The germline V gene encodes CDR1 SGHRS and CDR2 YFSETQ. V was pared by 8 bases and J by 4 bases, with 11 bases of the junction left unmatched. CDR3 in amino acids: CASFSGTRHYNEQFF. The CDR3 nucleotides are TGCGCCAGTTTCTCCGGGACTAGACATTACAATGAGCAGTTCTTC.

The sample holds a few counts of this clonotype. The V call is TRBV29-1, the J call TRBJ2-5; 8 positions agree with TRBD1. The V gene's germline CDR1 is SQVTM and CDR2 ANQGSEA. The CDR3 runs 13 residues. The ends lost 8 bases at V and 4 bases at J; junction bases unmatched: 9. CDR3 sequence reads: CSFHQGARETQYF. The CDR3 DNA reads TGCAGCTTCCATCAGGGGGCAAGAGAGACCCAGTACTTC. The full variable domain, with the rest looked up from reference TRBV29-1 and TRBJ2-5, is SAVISQKPSRDICQRGTSLTIQCQVDSQVTMMFWYRQQPGQSLTLIATANQGSEATYESGFVIDKFPISRPNLTFSTLTVSNMSPEDSSIYLCSFHQGARETQYFGPGTRLLVL.

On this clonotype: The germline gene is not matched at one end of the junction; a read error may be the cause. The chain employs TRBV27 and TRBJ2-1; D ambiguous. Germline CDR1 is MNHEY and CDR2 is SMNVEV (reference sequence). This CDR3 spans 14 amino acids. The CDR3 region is CASSYGRIYNGQFF. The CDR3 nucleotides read TGTGCCAGCAGTTACGGCAGAATCTACAATGGGCAGTTCTTC.

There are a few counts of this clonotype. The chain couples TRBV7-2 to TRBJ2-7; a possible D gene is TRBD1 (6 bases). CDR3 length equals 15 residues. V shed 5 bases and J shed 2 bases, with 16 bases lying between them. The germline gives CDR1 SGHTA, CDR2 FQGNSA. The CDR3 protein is CASSEQGILPYEQYF. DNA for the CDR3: TGTGCCAGCAGCGAACAGGGAATTCTCCCCTACGAGCAGTACTTC.

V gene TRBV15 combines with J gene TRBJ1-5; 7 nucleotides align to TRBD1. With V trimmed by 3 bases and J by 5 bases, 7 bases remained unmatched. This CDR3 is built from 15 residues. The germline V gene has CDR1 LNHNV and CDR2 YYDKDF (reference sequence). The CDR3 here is CATSRGDSNYQPQHF. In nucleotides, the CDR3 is TGTGCCACCAGCAGGGGGGACAGTAATTATCAGCCCCAGCATTTT. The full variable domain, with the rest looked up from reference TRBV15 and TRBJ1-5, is DAMVIQNPRYQVTQFGKPVTLSCSQTLNHNVMYWYQQKSSQAPKLLFHYYDKDFNNEADTPDNFQSRRPNTSFCFLDIRSPGLGDTAMYLCATSRGDSNYQPQHFGDGTRLSIL.

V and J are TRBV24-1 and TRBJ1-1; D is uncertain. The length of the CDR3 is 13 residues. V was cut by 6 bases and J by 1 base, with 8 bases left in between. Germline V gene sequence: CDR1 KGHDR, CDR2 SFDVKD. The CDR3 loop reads CATSLGRNTEAFF. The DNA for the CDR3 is TGTGCCACCAGTTTGGGCAGGAACACTGAAGCTTTCTTT.

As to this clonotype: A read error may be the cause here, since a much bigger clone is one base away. This CDR3 is CASSQELAGGGETQFF. DNA for the CDR3: TGCGCCAGCAGCCAAGAACTAGCGGGGGGTGGGGAGACCCAGTTCTTC. The gene calls are TRBV4-3 and TRBJ2-1, with TRBD2 matching over 12 bases. Germline V gene lookup returns CDR1 LGHNA and CDR2 YSLEER. The J segment lost 13 bases and the V segment lost 0 bases, leaving 10 bases of the junction unmatched. The length of the CDR3 is 16 residues.

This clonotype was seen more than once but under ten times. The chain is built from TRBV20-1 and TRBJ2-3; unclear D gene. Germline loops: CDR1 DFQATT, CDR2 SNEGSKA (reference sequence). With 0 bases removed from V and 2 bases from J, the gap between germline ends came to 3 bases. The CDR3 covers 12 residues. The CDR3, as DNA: TGCAGTGCTAGAGATCTCACAGATACGCAGTATTTT. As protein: CSARDLTDTQYF.

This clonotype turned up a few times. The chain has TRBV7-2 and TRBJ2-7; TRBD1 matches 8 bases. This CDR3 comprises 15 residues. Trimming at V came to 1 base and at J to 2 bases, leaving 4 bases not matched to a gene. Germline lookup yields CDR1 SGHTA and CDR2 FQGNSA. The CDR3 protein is CASSLGTGITYEQYF. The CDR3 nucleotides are TGTGCCAGCAGCTTAGGGACAGGGATTACCTACGAGCAGTACTTC.

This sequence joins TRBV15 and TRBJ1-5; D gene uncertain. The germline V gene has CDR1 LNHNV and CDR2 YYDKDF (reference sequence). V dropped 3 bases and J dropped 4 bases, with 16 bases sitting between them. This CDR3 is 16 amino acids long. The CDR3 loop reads CATSRMSGQVNQPQHF. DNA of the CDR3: TGTGCCACCAGCAGGATGAGCGGCCAGGTTAATCAGCCCCAGCATTTT.

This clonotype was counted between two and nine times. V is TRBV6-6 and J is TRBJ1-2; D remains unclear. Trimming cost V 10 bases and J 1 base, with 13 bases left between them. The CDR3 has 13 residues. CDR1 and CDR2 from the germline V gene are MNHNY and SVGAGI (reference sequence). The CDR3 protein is CATLSASNYGYTF. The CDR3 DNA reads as TGTGCCACTCTAAGTGCCAGTAACTATGGCTACACCTTC.

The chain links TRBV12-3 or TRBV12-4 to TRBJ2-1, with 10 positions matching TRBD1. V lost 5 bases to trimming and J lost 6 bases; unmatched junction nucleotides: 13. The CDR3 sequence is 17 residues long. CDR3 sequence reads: CASSPRAGTGVPNEQFF. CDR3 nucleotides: TGTGCCAGCAGTCCGAGAGCCGGGACAGGGGTGCCCAATGAGCAGTTCTTC.

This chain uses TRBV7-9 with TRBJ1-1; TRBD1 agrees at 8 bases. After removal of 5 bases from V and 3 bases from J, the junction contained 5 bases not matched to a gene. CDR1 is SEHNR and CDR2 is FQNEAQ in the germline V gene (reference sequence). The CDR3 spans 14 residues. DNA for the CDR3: TGTGCCAGCAGCGCGACACAGGGGGACACTGAAGCTTTCTTT. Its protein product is CASSATQGDTEAFF.

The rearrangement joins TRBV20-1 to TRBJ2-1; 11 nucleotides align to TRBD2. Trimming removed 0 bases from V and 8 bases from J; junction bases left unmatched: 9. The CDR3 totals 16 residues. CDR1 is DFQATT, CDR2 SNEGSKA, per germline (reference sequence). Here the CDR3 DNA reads TGCAGTGCTAGAGATCTAACTAGCGGGAGTTTCGATGAGCAGTTCTTC. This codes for CSARDLTSGSFDEQFF.

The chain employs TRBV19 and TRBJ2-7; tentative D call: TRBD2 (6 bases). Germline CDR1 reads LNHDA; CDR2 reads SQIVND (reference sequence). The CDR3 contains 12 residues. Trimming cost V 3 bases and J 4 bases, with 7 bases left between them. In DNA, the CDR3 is TGTGCCAGTAGTATCGGAGGGTACGAGCAGTACTTC. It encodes CASSIGGYEQYF.

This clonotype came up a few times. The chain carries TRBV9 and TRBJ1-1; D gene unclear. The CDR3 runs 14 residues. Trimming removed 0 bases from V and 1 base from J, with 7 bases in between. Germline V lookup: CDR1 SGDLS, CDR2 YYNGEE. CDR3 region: CASSVVSQNTEAFF. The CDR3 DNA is TGTGCCAGCAGCGTAGTCTCTCAGAACACTGAAGCTTTCTTT.

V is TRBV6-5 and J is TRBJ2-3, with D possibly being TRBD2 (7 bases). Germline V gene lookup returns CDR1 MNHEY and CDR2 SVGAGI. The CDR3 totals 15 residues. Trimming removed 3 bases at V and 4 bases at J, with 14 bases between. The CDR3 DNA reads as TGTGCCAGCAGTTATGGTGGGGGGGCGGCAGATACGCAGTATTTT. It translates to CASSYGGGAADTQYF.

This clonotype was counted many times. CDR3 DNA sequence: TGTGCCAGCAGCAACAGGGGTCCCTACGAGCAGTACTTC. This codes for CASSNRGPYEQYF. The gene calls are TRBV21-1 and TRBJ2-7; TRBD1, the table's D call, was not compared with the DNA. TRBV21-1 is deemed a pseudogene. The CDR3 is 13 residues long.